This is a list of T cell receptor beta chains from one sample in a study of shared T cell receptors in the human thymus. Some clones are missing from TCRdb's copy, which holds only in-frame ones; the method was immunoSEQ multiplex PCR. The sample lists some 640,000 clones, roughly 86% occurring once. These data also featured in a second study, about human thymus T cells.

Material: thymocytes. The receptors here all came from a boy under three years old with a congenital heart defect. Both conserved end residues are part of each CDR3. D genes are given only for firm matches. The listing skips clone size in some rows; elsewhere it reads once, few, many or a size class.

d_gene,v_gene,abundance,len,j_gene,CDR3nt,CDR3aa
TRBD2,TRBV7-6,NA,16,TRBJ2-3,TGTGCCAGCAGCTTAGCCAGCGGGGGGGCCACAGATACGCAGTATTTT,CASSLASGGATDTQYF
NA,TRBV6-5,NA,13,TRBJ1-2,TGTGCCAGCAGTAAAGGGACAACATATGGCTACACCTTC,CASSKGTTYGYTF
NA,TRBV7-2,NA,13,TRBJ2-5,TGTGCCAGCAGCTTCCGAACTCAAGAGACCCAGTACTTC,CASSFRTQETQYF
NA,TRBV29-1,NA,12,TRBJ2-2,TGCAGCGTTGTTGGGGCCACCGGGGAGCTGTTTTTT,CSVVGATGELFF
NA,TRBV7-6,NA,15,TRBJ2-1,TGTGCCAGCAGCTTGCGAAGTTCAGGGTCTTGTGAGCAGTTCTTC,CASSLRSSGSCEQFF
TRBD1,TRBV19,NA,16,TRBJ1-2,TGTGCCAGTAGTAAACTAACAGGGGAATGGGTCTATGGCTACACCTTC,CASSKLTGEWVYGYTF
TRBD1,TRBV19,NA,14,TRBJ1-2,TGTGCCAGTAGTGGACAGGGTCGGGACTATGGCTACACCTTC,CASSGQGRDYGYTF
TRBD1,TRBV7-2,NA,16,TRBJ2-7,TGTGCCAGCAGGAAGTGGGACAGGGCCGACGACTACGAGCAGTACTTC,CASRKWDRADDYEQYF
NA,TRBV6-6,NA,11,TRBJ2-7,TGTGCCAGCAGTAGGAGATACGAGCAGTACTTC,CASSRRYEQYF
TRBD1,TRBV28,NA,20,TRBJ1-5,TGTGCCAGCAGTTTCCCCCTCCAGGACAGGGTCGCGTTTGGCAATCAGCCCCAGCATTTT,CASSFPLQDRVAFGNQPQHF
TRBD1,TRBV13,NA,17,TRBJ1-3,TGTGCCAGCAGCCCAAGGAGGGCGACAGGGTCTGGAAACACCATATATTTT,CASSPRRATGSGNTIYF
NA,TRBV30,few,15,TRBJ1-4,TGTGCCTGGAGTGGGGAGGGACACCGAAATGAAAAACTGTTTTTT,CAWSGEGHRNEKLFF
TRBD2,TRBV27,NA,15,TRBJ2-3,TGTGCCAGCAGCACTAGCGCATACCTCACAGATACGCAGTATTTT,CASSTSAYLTDTQYF
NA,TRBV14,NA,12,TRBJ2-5,TGTGCCAGCCGCAGGGGACAAGAGACCCAGTACTTC,CASRRGQETQYF
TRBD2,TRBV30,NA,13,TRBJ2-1,TGTGCCTGGGACGATGAGCGGGGCAATGAGCAGTTCTTC,CAWDDERGNEQFF
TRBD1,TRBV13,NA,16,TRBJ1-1,TGTGCCAGCAGCTGCGGACAGGGAGGTATGAACACTGAAGCTTTCTTT,CASSCGQGGMNTEAFF
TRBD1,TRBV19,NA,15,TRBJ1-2,TGTGCCAGTAGTATACCGAATCGGGACAGGAGTGGCTACACCTTC,CASSIPNRDRSGYTF
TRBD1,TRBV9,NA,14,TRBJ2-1,TGTGCCAGCAACCGGGGACAGGTAGACAATGAGCAGTTCTTC,CASNRGQVDNEQFF
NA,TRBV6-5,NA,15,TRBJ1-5,TGTGCCAGCAGTGCGGGGGACGCCGGCAATCAGCCCCAGCATTTT,CASSAGDAGNQPQHF
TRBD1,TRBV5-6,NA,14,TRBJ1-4,TGTGCCAGCAGCCAGGGACAGCTTAATGAAAAACTGTTTTTT,CASSQGQLNEKLFF
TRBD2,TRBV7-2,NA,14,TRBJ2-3,TGTGCCAGCAGCCGTTGGGACTACTCAGATACGCAGTATTTT,CASSRWDYSDTQYF
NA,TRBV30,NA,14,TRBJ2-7,TGTGCCTGGAGTTCCCCGAAGCGGTTCTACGAGCAGTACTTC,CAWSSPKRFYEQYF
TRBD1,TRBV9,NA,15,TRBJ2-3,TGTGCCAGCAGCGTATTCGGGACAGGGAGGGATACGCAGTATTTT,CASSVFGTGRDTQYF
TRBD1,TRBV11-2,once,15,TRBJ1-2,TGTGCCAGCAGCTCGAGTGACAGGGTGGCCTATGGCTACACCTTC,CASSSSDRVAYGYTF
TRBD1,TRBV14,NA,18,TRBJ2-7,TGTGCCAGCAGCCGGGACCGGGACAGGGATGTTAGGATACACGAGCAGTACTTC,CASSRDRDRDVRIHEQYF
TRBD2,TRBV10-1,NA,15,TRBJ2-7,TGCGCCAGCAGTGAGTTTGCGGGAGAGGCCTACGAGCAGTACTTC,CASSEFAGEAYEQYF
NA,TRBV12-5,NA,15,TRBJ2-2,TGTGCTAGTGGTTTGACCACAGGGAGCACCGGGGAGCTGTTTTTT,CASGLTTGSTGELFF
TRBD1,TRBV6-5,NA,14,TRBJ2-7,TGTGCCAGCCGAAGCTCCGGGACAGGGAGCGAGCAGTACTTC,CASRSSGTGSEQYF
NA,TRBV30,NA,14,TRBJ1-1,TGTGCCTGGAACAAAAGTCCAGTGAACACTGAAGCTTTCTTT,CAWNKSPVNTEAFF
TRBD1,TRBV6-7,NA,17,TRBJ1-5,TGTGCCAGCAGTTACACCCTATGGACAGGGCGGGATCAGCCCCAGCATTTT,CASSYTLWTGRDQPQHF
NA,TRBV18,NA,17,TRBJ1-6,TGTGCCAGCTCACCACCGCGGGAGGTCTCGGCAAATTCACCCCTCCACTTT,CASSPPREVSANSPLHF
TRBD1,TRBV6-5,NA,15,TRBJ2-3,TGTGCCAGCAGTCCCCGGACAGGGAACACAGATACGCAGTATTTT,CASSPRTGNTDTQYF
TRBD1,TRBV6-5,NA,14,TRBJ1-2,TGTGCCAGCAGCGACAGGGGACCATCCTATGGCTACACCTTC,CASSDRGPSYGYTF
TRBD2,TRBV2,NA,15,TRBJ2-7,TGTGCCAGCAGTCCCCTAGCGGGATATTCCTACGAGCAGTACTTC,CASSPLAGYSYEQYF
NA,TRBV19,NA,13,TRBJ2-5,TGTGCCAGTGGGGCCGGATTCCAAGAGACCCAGTACTTC,CASGAGFQETQYF
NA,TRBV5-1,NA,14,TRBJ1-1,TGCGCCAGCAGCTGTCAGGGGAAGAACACTGAAGCTTTCTTT,CASSCQGKNTEAFF
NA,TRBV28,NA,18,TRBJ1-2,TGTGCCAGCAGTTTGGGGTGGATTACAGGCCCTCTTTTCTATGGCTACACCTTC,CASSLGWITGPLFYGYTF
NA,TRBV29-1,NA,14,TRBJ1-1,TGCAGCGTTGACGGGAGATCGGGTAACACTGAAGCTTTCTTT,CSVDGRSGNTEAFF
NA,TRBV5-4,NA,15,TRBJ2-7,TGTGCCAGCAGACCGGGACCGGGGACTTCCTACGAGCAGTACTTC,CASRPGPGTSYEQYF
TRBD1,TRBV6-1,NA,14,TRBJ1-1,TGTGCCAGCAGGAAGACAGGGGTGAACACTGAAGCTTTCTTT,CASRKTGVNTEAFF
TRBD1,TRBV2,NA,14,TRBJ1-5,TGTGCCAGCAGTCCGGGACAGGGAAATCAGCCCCAGCATTTT,CASSPGQGNQPQHF
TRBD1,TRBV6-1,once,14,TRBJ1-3,TGTGCCAGCAGGGGACAGGGGGACGGAAACACCATATATTTT,CASRGQGDGNTIYF
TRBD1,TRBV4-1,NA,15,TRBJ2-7,TGCGCCAGCAGCCAAGGTGTTCAGGGGGCCGGCGAGCAGTACTTC,CASSQGVQGAGEQYF
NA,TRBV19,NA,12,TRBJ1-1,TGTGCCAGTAGTATACAGGGAGGTGAAGCTTTCTTT,CASSIQGGEAFF
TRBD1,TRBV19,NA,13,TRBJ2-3,TGTGCCAGTAGTCTGGACAGGGATGTCACGCAGTATTTT,CASSLDRDVTQYF
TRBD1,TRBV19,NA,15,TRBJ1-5,TGTGCCGCAGGCCAAGGACAGGGGGCTTTTCAGCCCCAGCATTTT,CAAGQGQGAFQPQHF
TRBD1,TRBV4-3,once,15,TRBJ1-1,TGCGCCAGCAGCCAAGACAGGGGGCAGGACACTGAAGCTTTCTTT,CASSQDRGQDTEAFF
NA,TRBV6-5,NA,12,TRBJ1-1,TGTGCCAGCAGCCCGCCGGGGACTGAAGCTTTCTTT,CASSPPGTEAFF
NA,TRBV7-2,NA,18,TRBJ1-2,TGTGCCAGCAGCATATCAATAGTTGGGTGGGGGCGGAACTATGGCTACACCTTC,CASSISIVGWGRNYGYTF
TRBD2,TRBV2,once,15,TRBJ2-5,TGTGCCAGCAGTAGACTAGCGGGGGGGCAGGAGACCCAGTACTTC,CASSRLAGGQETQYF
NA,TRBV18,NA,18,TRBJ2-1,TGTGCCAGCTCACCACCGTACCGGCCGCTAGGCTCCTACAATGAGCAGTTCTTC,CASSPPYRPLGSYNEQFF
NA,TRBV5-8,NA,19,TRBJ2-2,TGTGCCAGCAGCTCACGGGACAAGGATACAGGGTTGGACACCGGGGAGCTGTTTTTT,CASSSRDKDTGLDTGELFF
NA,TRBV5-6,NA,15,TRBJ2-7,TGTGCCAGCAGCCCGCCCGACAGGTTCTCCTACGAGCAGTACTTC,CASSPPDRFSYEQYF